This T cell receptor (beta chain) originates from a study of blood T cell repertoires in COVID-19. Participant-given clinical history determined each cohort assignment. Donors of Cohort 3 who recovered were those that had two negative PCRs, clearance, or symptom resolution. Sequencing was performed with immunoSEQ multiplex PCR; in TCRdb, only in-frame clones are kept and a portion is missing. In the table there are 350,000 to 550,000 clones, 85% to 90% of which are singletons. The sequence derives from a man between 25 and 39 years old who had recovered from COVID-19. The sequenced sample consisted of PBMCs or T cells enriched from blood (not recorded which).

The CDR3 region is CASSQAWTGINYGYTF. CDR3 nucleotide sequence: TGCGCCAGCAGCCAAGCCTGGACAGGGATTAACTATGGCTACACCTTC. This chain uses TRBV4-1 with TRBJ1-2; TRBD1 matches 8 bases. The CDR3 loop spans 16 amino acids. CDR1 and CDR2 (germline): MGHRA, YSYEKL. Trimming took 1 base from V and 1 from J; bases not matched to a gene: 5.